This T cell receptor beta chain was recorded in a study of Graves' ophthalmopathy and Graves' hyperthyroidism. The germline gives CDR1 MNHEY, CDR2 SMNVEV (reference sequence). The V gene end was trimmed by 3 bases and the J gene end by 1 base; junction bases not matched to a gene: 21. The CDR3 has 22 amino acids. Ophthalmopathy absent within 18 months of follow-up marked hyperthyroidism as stable. Other autoimmune disease, uncontrolled infection, pregnancy and lactation led to exclusion. As the template, RNA transcripts were used to amplify TCR beta CDR3 regions. An initial RT-PCR round employing HTBI primers preceded a second-round multiplex PCR. Using its own MiXCR run on the multiplex PCR reads, TCRdb lists one record per CDR3 protein. The repertoire has 400,000 to 450,000 distinct CDR3 sequences, under 25% of them found once; the top ten carry more than 2.5%.

This clonotype was obtained from a woman between 18 and 30 years old with stable Graves' hyperthyroidism. The sample was peripheral blood. J is TRBJ1-1 and V is TRBV27, with 12 nucleotides matching TRBD1. This CDR3 reads CASSFYLGDRGRRGPRNTEAFF. The DNA of the CDR3 is TGTGCCAGCAGTTTCTATCTCGGGGACAGGGGGCGGAGGGGCCCCCGGAACACTGAAGCTTTCTTT.